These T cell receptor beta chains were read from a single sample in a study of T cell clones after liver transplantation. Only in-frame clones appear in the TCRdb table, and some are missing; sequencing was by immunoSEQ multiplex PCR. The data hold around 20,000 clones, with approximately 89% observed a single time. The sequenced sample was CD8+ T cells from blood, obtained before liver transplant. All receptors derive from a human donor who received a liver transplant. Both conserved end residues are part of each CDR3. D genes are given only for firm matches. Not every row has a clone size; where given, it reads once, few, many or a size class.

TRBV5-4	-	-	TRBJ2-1	TGTGCCAGCAGCTTGCTGGACTTAAATTACAATGAGCAGTTCTTC	CASSLLDLNYNEQFF
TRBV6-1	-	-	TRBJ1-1	TGTGCCAGCAGTCCCGAGGGTGGGGGGATAGCTTTCTTT	CASSPEGGGIAFF
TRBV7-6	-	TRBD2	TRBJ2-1	TGTGCCAGCAGCTTAGTACTAGCGGGAGGTGAGCAGTTCTTC	CASSLVLAGGEQFF
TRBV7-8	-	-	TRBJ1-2	TGTGCCAGCAGCCATGTGCTGGGCCCTTACTATGGCTACACCTTC	CASSHVLGPYYGYTF
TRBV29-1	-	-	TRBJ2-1	TGCAGCGTTGCCCCTGGGGGGAGCTTTTACAATGAGCAGTTCTTC	CSVAPGGSFYNEQFF
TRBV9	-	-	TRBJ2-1	TGTGCCAGCAGCGTAGAAAGTCCCTTGGATGAGCAGTTCTTC	CASSVESPLDEQFF
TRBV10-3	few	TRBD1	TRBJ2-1	TGTGCCATCAGACAGGGGTTAGGTGAGCAGTTCTTC	CAIRQGLGEQFF
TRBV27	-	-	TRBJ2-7	TGTGCCAGCAGTTTTGGAGGGAGCTCCTACGAGCAGTACTTC	CASSFGGSSYEQYF
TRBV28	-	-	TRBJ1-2	TGTGCCAGCAGTTTCCGGGGGCTCGGCTATGGCTACACCTTC	CASSFRGLGYGYTF
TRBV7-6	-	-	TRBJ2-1	TGTGCCAGCAGCTGGGGGAGCAACAATGAGCAGTTCTTC	CASSWGSNNEQFF
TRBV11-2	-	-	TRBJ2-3	TGTGCCAGCAGCTTTAGCGGAGATACGCAGTATTTT	CASSFSGDTQYF
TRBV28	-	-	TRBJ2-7	TGTGCCAGCAGTCCAAGGGACTTGGCCTACGAGCAGTACTTC	CASSPRDLAYEQYF
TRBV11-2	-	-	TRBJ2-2	TGTGCCAGCAGCTTAGCGGGAGCATGGACCGGGGAGCTGTTTTTT	CASSLAGAWTGELFF
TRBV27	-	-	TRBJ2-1	TGTGCCAGCCGACCCTGGCCCGGGCAGGGGCGATCTAGCTCCTACAATGAGCAGTTCTTC	CASRPWPGQGRSSSYNEQFF
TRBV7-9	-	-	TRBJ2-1	TGTGCCAGCAGCCCACGCGAGACGGATTTTAGGTCCTCCTACAATGAGCAGTTCTTC	CASSPRETDFRSSYNEQFF
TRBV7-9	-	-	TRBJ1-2	TGTGCCAGCAGCTGGTCTGGGAGGGACGGTCATGGCTACACCTTC	CASSWSGRDGHGYTF
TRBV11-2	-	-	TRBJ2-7	TGTGCCAGCAGCCCGCCCAGCTCCTACGAGCAGTACTTC	CASSPPSSYEQYF
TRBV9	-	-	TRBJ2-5	TGTGCCAGCAGCGTAGGTGGAGGGGGGCGGTGGGAGACCCAGTACTTC	CASSVGGGGRWETQYF
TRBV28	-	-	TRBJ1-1	TGTGCCAGCAGTTTGGTAAGGGACACTGAAGCTTTCTTT	CASSLVRDTEAFF
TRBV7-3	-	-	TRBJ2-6	TGTGCCAGCAGCTTAGGATCTGGGGCCAACGTCCTGACTTTC	CASSLGSGANVLTF
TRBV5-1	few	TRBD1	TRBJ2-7	TGCGCCAGCAGCTCCGGGACAGGGTACTTGGAGCAGTACTTC	CASSSGTGYLEQYF